This TCR beta chain came from a study of shared clonotypes between healthy human individuals. Study-level points and caveats: Represented diversity, genetic and exposure-history alike, was limited by few donors.

As to this clone: Antigen specificity is unknown.

After removal of 1 base from V and 4 bases from J, the junction contained 13 bases not matched to a gene. Germline loops: CDR1 GTSNPN, CDR2 SVGIG (reference sequence). CDR3 size: 17 residues. Original processing notes: ImmunoSEQ junction-only sequences lacked quality scores, so their filtering differed. Profiling relied on immunoSEQ multiplex PCR, and the TCRdb table lists in-frame clones only, not all of them. V, J and clone size reflect that table, while D and trimming were determined from the DNA. The sample lists around 640,000 clones, approximately 96% occurring once. Naive CD8 populations comprised CD45RO-negative cells positively selected for CCR7, excluding terminally differentiated effector memory CD45RA+ cells.

This chain uses TRBV30 with TRBJ1-1; 9 bases map to TRBD1. Sequencing input: naive CD8+ T cells sorted from blood. The origin of this receptor is a woman in her thirties in good health. The CDR3 bases are TGTGCCTGGAGTGGGTGGGGCCGACAGGGGGGATTCACTGAAGCTTTCTTT. It specifies CAWSGWGRQGGFTEAFF.